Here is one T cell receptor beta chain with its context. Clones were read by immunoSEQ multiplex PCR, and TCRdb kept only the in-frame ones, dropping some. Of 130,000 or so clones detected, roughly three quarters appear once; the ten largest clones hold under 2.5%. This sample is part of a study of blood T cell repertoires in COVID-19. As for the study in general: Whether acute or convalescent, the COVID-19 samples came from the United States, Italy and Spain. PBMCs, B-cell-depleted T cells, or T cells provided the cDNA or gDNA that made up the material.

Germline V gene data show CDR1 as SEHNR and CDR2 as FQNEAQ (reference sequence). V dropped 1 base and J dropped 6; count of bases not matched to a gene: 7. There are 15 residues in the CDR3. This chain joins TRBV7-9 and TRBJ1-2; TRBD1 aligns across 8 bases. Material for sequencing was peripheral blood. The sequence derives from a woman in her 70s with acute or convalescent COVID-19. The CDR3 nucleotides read TGTGCCAGCAGCTTAGGGGACAGGCACAGCGATGGCTACACCTTC. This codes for CASSLGDRHSDGYTF.